This T cell receptor (beta chain) was sequenced in a study of blood T cell repertoires in COVID-19. Generated by immunoSEQ multiplex PCR, the TCRdb table keeps only in-frame clones and is missing some. The table includes a few hundred thousand clones, 75% to 90% detected once. The receptor was isolated from a woman younger than 45 who had been exposed to COVID-19. The specimen sequenced was PBMCs or T cells enriched from blood (not recorded which).

The CDR3 loop reads CASSLEGTDTQYF. The CDR3 coding sequence is TGCGCCAGCAGCTTGGAGGGGACAGATACGCAGTATTTT. The rearrangement uses TRBV5-1 and TRBJ2-3; weak D call: TRBD1 (5 bases). V lost 0 bases, J lost 3 bases, and 5 bases lay in between. Germline assignment: CDR1 SGHRS and CDR2 YFSETQ. The CDR3 covers 13 residues.